Following are 21 T cell receptor beta chains from one sample sequenced in a study of blood T cells in healthy people across ages (dated by TCRdb to about 2015). Library creation used 5' RACE. The sequencing machine was an Illumina HiSeq 2500. The second PCR ran for about 6 to 11 cycles and used a J-beta primer mix along with a sample-barcoded 5' primer. TCRdb's own reprocessing of the public reads used fastp at Q25 and MiXCR and kept productive beta chains. Here each entry gathers all rows of one CDR3 protein and keeps the most common genes and DNA. The sample includes some 550,000 distinct CDR3 sequences, with about 45% observed a single time. Of the sample, 20% to 25% falls within the top ten clones. Source material: blood. The receptors originated from a man older than 75 in good health.

This clonotype was recorded a few times. The chain links TRBV6-2 or TRBV6-3 to TRBJ1-5; 7 positions agree with TRBD1. This CDR3 has 14 amino acids. CDR1 MNHEY and CDR2 SVGEGT come from the germline V gene. With 8 bases clipped from V and 4 bases from J, the junction kept 8 bases outside the gene matches. CDR3 region: CASEPTRGNQPQHF. The CDR3 bases are TGTGCCAGCGAACCAACCAGGGGGAATCAGCCCCAGCATTTT.

The rearrangement links TRBV27 to TRBJ2-7; TRBD2 matches at 11 bases. This CDR3 has 15 amino acids. J gave up 3 bases and V 5 bases, and 6 bases lay outside the gene matches. The germline gives CDR1 MNHEY, CDR2 SMNVEV (reference sequence). Here the CDR3 reads CASSTASGGIYEQYF. For the CDR3, the DNA is TGTGCCAGCAGTACCGCTAGCGGGGGGATCTACGAGCAGTACTTC.

In regard to this clonotype: An end of the junction differs from the germline gene, which may be a read error. The chain employs TRBV7-2 and TRBJ2-7; possible D gene TRBD2, 6 bases. This CDR3 has 14 residues. Germline CDR1 SGHTA, CDR2 FQGNSA. In DNA, the CDR3 is TGTGTCAGCAGCTTAGGGCGGGGTTCCTACGAGCAGTACTTC. Its translation: CVSSLGRGSYEQYF. The variable domain in full, completed from reference TRBV7-2 and TRBJ2-7, reads GAGVSQSPSNKVTEKGKDVELRCDPISGHTALYWYRQSLGQGLEFLIYFQGNSAPDKSGLPSDRFSAERTGGSVSTLTIQRTQQEDSAVYLCVSSLGRGSYEQYFGPGTRLTVT.

The gene calls are TRBV7-2 and TRBJ1-2; 7 bases match TRBD1. The CDR3 is 14 residues long. The V segment lost 3 bases and the J segment 8 bases; nucleotides outside the gene matches: 9. CDR1 SGHTA and CDR2 FQGNSA come from the germline V gene. CDR3 protein: CASSFSSGGGGYTF. The CDR3 nucleotides read TGTGCCAGCAGCTTTTCGTCAGGGGGAGGCGGCTACACCTTC.

This clonotype was picked up a small number of times. V is TRBV5-1 and J is TRBJ1-2, with D perhaps TRBD1 (6 bases). The CDR3 covers 17 residues. From germline, CDR1 is SGHRS and CDR2 YFSETQ. V lost 0 bases and J lost 4, with 19 bases in between. The CDR3 reads CASSLGGRTGGIYGYTF. In DNA form, the CDR3 reads TGCGCCAGCAGCTTGGGCGGCCGGACGGGGGGCATCTATGGCTACACCTTC. The full variable domain, with the rest looked up from reference TRBV5-1 and TRBJ1-2, is KAGVTQTPRYLIKTRGQQVTLSCSPISGHRSVSWYQQTPGQGLQFLFEYFSETQRNKGNFPGRFSGRQFSNSRSEMNVSTLELGDSALYLCASSLGGRTGGIYGYTFGSGTRLTVV.

This clonotype has a count of ten or more. The CDR3 nucleotides are TGCGCCAGCAGACTAGCAGAGACCCAGTACTTC. Translating gives CASRLAETQYF. The chain couples TRBV5-1 to TRBJ2-5; a possible D gene is TRBD2 (6 bases). CDR1 and CDR2 from the germline V gene are SGHRS and YFSETQ. The ends were cut back, 5 bases at V and 4 bases at J, with 6 bases in the middle. There are 11 residues in the CDR3.

This clonotype was found a few times. The chain combines TRBV25-1 with TRBJ2-7; 8 bases map to TRBD1. The CDR3 is 13 amino acids. Germline values: CDR1 MGHDK, CDR2 SYGVNS. With V trimmed by 8 bases and J by 5 bases, 8 bases remained unmatched. CDR3 loop: CASSDRGLHEQYF. The CDR3 bases are TGTGCCAGCTCCGACAGGGGACTCCACGAGCAGTACTTC.

This clonotype was seen only a few times. This chain uses TRBV7-9 with TRBJ1-2; possible D gene TRBD1, 5 bases. Germline V lookup: CDR1 SEHNR, CDR2 FQNEAQ (reference sequence). V was trimmed by 4 bases and J by 4 bases, leaving 7 bases between them. The CDR3 extends over 12 amino acids. The CDR3 region is CASSSGLYGYTF. The DNA of the CDR3 is TGTGCCAGCAGCTCGGGACTCTATGGCTACACCTTC.

Only a few counts were recorded for this clonotype. V and J are TRBV4-3 and TRBJ2-7; D may be TRBD2 (5 bases). V dropped 3 bases and J dropped 1 base, with 22 bases sitting between them. The germline V gene has CDR1 LGHNA and CDR2 YSLEER. The CDR3 runs to 18 residues. The CDR3 loop is CASSHTLRGLVGSYEQYF. Written as DNA, the CDR3 is TGCGCCAGCAGCCATACGTTGAGAGGGCTGGTTGGGTCCTACGAGCAGTACTTC.

The chain is built from TRBV20-1 and TRBJ2-5, with TRBD2 identical over 13 bases. The germline V gene encodes CDR1 DFQATT and CDR2 SNEGSKA (reference sequence). This CDR3 has 15 residues. The J segment lost 13 bases and the V segment lost 0 bases, leaving 11 bases of the junction unmatched. The CDR3 DNA reads as TGCAGTGCTAGAGATGAGACTAGCGGGGGGTTCAATGCGTACTTC. This translates into CSARDETSGGFNAYF.

V and J are TRBV6-5 and TRBJ2-7; possibly TRBD1 for D (6 bases). V was shortened by 7 bases and J by 6 bases, with 16 bases between the two germline ends. CDR1 and CDR2 from the germline V gene are MNHEY and SVGAGI. This CDR3 comprises 13 residues. The CDR3 protein is CASTQTGTSEQYF. The DNA of the CDR3 is TGTGCCAGCACCCAAACGGGGACAAGCGAGCAGTACTTC.

The CDR3 DNA reads TGTGCCAGCAGCCAAGACCGGACTAGCGGAATCATCACAGATACGCAGTATTTT. As protein: CASSQDRTSGIITDTQYF. The chain combines TRBV4-2 with TRBJ2-3, with 10 bases aligning to TRBD2. Trimming took 0 bases from V and 2 from J; bases not matched to a gene: 8. CDR3 length equals 18 residues. Per the germline V gene, CDR1 is LGHNA and CDR2 is YNFKEQ.

This chain uses TRBV20-1 with TRBJ2-2; TRBD1 matches at 7 bases. Germline V CDR1 and CDR2: DFQATT, SNEGSKA (reference sequence). The CDR3 is made up of 14 amino acids. V was clipped by 3 bases and J by 4 bases; unmatched bases: 5. For the CDR3, the DNA is TGCAGTGCTAGTTCACAGGGGATCACCGGGGAGCTGTTTTTT. As protein: CSASSQGITGELFF.

This clonotype was observed a handful of times. V is TRBV7-2 and J is TRBJ1-2; D is undetermined. The V gene lost 1 base and the J gene lost 6 bases, with 12 bases spanning the gap. Germline CDR1 and CDR2: SGHTA and FQGNSA. The CDR3 length is 14 residues. CDR3 amino acids: CASSLVLASDGYTF. For the CDR3, the DNA is TGTGCCAGCAGCTTAGTTCTAGCCTCGGATGGCTACACCTTC.

This clonotype appeared many times. This rearrangement joins TRBV5-1 to TRBJ2-1; 9 bases match TRBD1. Per germline, CDR1 SGHRS and CDR2 YFSETQ. The CDR3 runs to 15 residues. V lost 2 bases, J lost 2 bases, and 2 bases stayed unmatched. The CDR3 protein is CASSLTGGPYNEQFF. DNA for the CDR3: TGCGCCAGCAGCTTAACAGGGGGCCCCTACAATGAGCAGTTCTTC.

This sequence joins TRBV12-3 or TRBV12-4 and TRBJ1-1, with 7 positions matching TRBD1. CDR3 length equals 13 residues. J gave up 5 bases and V 6 bases, and 6 bases lay outside the gene matches. Here the CDR3 DNA reads TGTGCCAGCAGAAAGGGGGCGGGTACTGAAGCTTTCTTT. It translates to CASRKGAGTEAFF.

The sample holds one count of this clonotype. The CDR3 sequence: CASSLIGRGIQETQYF. The CDR3, as DNA: TGTGCCAGCAGCTTAATAGGAAGGGGTATCCAAGAGACCCAGTACTTC. The V gene is TRBV7-3, the J gene TRBJ2-5; D may be TRBD1 (5 bases). Between the trimmed V and J ends, which lost 1 base and 1 base, there was a span of 13 bases. Germline V gene data show CDR1 as SGHTA and CDR2 as FQGTGA. This CDR3 is built from 16 residues.

V gene TRBV4-1 combines with J gene TRBJ2-5; TRBD2 matches at 10 bases. The DNA end is more similar to TRBJ2-7, so the J call may be wrong. This CDR3 contains 14 residues. Germline V CDR1 and CDR2: MGHRA, YSYEKL. The CDR3 spells CASSLGLATYEQYF. CDR3 nucleotides: TGCGCCAGCAGCCTGGGACTAGCGACCTACGAGCAGTACTTC.

The rearrangement joins TRBV6-5 to TRBJ2-5; TRBD1 is a possible D gene (5 bases). CDR1 is MNHEY and CDR2 is SVGAGI in the germline V gene. This CDR3 is built from 13 residues. V was shortened by 4 bases and J by 5 bases, with 11 bases between the two germline ends. As DNA, the CDR3 is TGTGCCAGCAGTTCACCAGGGTCGGAGACCCAGTACTTC. Encoded protein: CASSSPGSETQYF.

This clonotype was observed many times. This rearrangement joins TRBV4-1 to TRBJ2-6, with unresolved D. Germline CDR1 is MGHRA and CDR2 is YSYEKL. The CDR3 loop spans 15 amino acids. The V end lost 6 bases, the J end lost 1 base, and 10 bases lay between the germline ends. CDR3 loop: CASSLDVSGANVLTF. CDR3 coding DNA: TGCGCCAGCAGTCTGGACGTGTCTGGGGCCAACGTCCTGACTTTC.

V gene TRBV10-3 combines with J gene TRBJ1-2; 8 nucleotides agree with TRBD1. This CDR3 is built from 13 residues. With 2 bases clipped from V and 12 bases from J, the junction kept 8 bases outside the gene matches. CDR1 ENHRY and CDR2 SYGVKD come from the germline V gene. The CDR3 loop is CAISEPARQGNTF. CDR3 nucleotide sequence: TGTGCCATCAGTGAGCCCGCCCGACAGGGGAACACCTTC.